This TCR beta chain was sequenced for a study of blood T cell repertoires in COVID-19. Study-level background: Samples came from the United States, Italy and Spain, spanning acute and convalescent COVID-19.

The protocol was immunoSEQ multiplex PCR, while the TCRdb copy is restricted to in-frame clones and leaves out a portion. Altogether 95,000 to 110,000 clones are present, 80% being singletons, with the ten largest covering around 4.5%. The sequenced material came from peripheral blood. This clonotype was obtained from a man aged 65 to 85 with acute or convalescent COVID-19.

The DNA for the CDR3 is TGTGCCAGTACCGGGACAGTAAACACCGGGGAGCTGTTTTTT. This encodes CASTGTVNTGELFF. This chain connects TRBV19 to TRBJ2-2; 7 bases line up with TRBD1. J gave up 2 bases and V 7 bases, and 4 bases lay outside the gene matches. CDR1 LNHDA and CDR2 SQIVND come from the germline V gene (reference sequence). The CDR3 loop spans 14 amino acids.